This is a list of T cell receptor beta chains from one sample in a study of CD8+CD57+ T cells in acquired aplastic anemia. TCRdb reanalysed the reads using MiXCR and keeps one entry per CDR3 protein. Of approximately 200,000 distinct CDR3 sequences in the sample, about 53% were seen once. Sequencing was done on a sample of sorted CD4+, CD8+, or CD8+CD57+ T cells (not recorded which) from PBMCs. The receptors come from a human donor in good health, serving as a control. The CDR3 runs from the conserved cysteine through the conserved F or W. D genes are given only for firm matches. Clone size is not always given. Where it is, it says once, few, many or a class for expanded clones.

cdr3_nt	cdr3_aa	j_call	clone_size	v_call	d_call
TGTGCCAGCCTTAGGGGCTACTACTACAATGAGCAGTTCTTC	CASLRGYYYNEQFF	TRBJ2-1	.	TRBV6-1	.
TGTGCCAGCACCACAGGGGTTAGGCCTAATTCACCCCTCCACTTT	CASTTGVRPNSPLHF	TRBJ1-6	few	TRBV2	TRBD1
TGTGCCAGCAGCTTAGCGAGAAATCAAGAGACCCAGTACTTC	CASSLARNQETQYF	TRBJ2-5	.	TRBV7-6	.
TGTGCCAGCAGCTTTTGTGGACGTATCTTCTACGAGCAGTACTTC	CASSFCGRIFYEQYF	TRBJ2-7	many	TRBV12-1	.
TGTGCCAGCAGCGCACCGGGAGGCAGAGAAGCTTTCTTT	CASSAPGGREAFF	TRBJ1-1	many	TRBV7-8	.
TGTGCCAGCAGCTTAGCGCCGGGGACTCATAACACCGGGGAGCTGTTTTTT	CASSLAPGTHNTGELFF	TRBJ2-2	once	TRBV7-2	.
TGCGCCAGCACGTATGCCCCTAGCTACTCCTACAATGAGCAGTTCTTC	CASTYAPSYSYNEQFF	TRBJ2-1	many	TRBV10-1	.
TGTGCCAGCAGCTTAGAGGGGGGTAGCAATCAGCCCCAGCATTTT	CASSLEGGSNQPQHF	TRBJ1-5	.	TRBV11-3	.
TGTGCCAGCAGCGCCGCGGCAGGGCCCTACGAGCAGTACTTC	CASSAAAGPYEQYF	TRBJ2-7	.	TRBV7-6	.
TGTGCCATCAGTGATCGGATTGGCAGGTCTGGAAACACCATATATTTT	CAISDRIGRSGNTIYF	TRBJ1-3	few	TRBV10-3	.
TGTGCCAGCAGCTTAGCCCCAGGGGCGACTAATGCGCAGTATTTT	CASSLAPGATNAQYF	TRBJ2-3	.	TRBV7-2	.
TGTGCCAGCTCACCACCGGTTGGGGGGGGCCTCCACTTT	CASSPPVGGGLHF	TRBJ1-6	many	TRBV18	.